These 25 T cell receptor beta chains were all obtained from the same sample, sequenced in a study of neurological immune-mediated disorders. TCRdb reprocessed the 5' RACE reads via MiXCR and lists one record per CDR3 protein. The sample consists of roughly 40,000 distinct CDR3 sequences, over 2% of them appearing once. Sequencing was carried out using PBMCs. The receptors originated from a man aged 50-60 years with multiple sclerosis.

This clonotype came up many times. V is TRBV10-3 and J is TRBJ2-7; D is perhaps TRBD1 or TRBD2 (5 bases each). Germline V gives CDR1 ENHRY, CDR2 SYGVKD. The length of the CDR3 is 13 residues. Deletions cut 0 bases from V and 6 bases from J, with 9 bases between. In DNA, the CDR3 is TGTGCCATCAGTGAGTCGTCGGGGCCCGAGCAGTACTTC. Its protein is CAISESSGPEQYF.

The table lists this clonotype with many counts. The chain employs TRBV6-2 or TRBV6-3 and TRBJ2-2; 10 positions match TRBD2. CDR3 length: 14 amino acids. The V segment lost 3 bases and the J segment 5 bases; nucleotides outside the gene matches: 0. The germline gives CDR1 MNHEY, CDR2 SVGEGT. CDR3 sequence: CASSYSGGTGELFF. CDR3 DNA sequence: TGTGCCAGCAGTTATAGCGGGGGGACCGGGGAGCTGTTTTTT.

This clonotype was seen repeatedly, ten times or more. The chain employs TRBV27 and TRBJ1-5; maybe TRBD1 (6 bases). Trimming left V 6 bases short and J 7 bases short, with 19 bases between. This CDR3 region has 15 residues. Germline V gives CDR1 MNHEY, CDR2 SMNVEV (reference sequence). The CDR3 protein is CASRNRDGSKQPQHF. CDR3 bases: TGTGCCAGCAGGAACAGGGACGGATCGAAACAGCCCCAGCATTTT.

This clonotype was found many times. The chain recombines TRBV20-1 with TRBJ1-4, with D tentatively TRBD1 (5 bases). The CDR3 covers 16 residues. Per the germline V gene, CDR1 is DFQATT and CDR2 is SNEGSKA (reference sequence). V was pared by 2 bases and J by 8 bases, with 21 bases between. CDR3: CSARTGDGRTIEKLFF. The CDR3 DNA follows: TGCAGTGCTAGAACGGGGGACGGGCGCACAATAGAAAAACTGTTTTTT.

This clonotype occurred many times. This chain links TRBV20-1 with TRBJ2-7; D unclear. This CDR3 has 11 amino acids. Per germline, CDR1 DFQATT and CDR2 SNEGSKA (reference sequence). Trimming left V 3 bases short and J 3 bases short, with 6 bases between. CDR3 in amino acids: CSARVNYEQYF. The CDR3, as DNA: TGCAGTGCTAGGGTCAACTACGAGCAGTACTTC.

This clonotype was detected many times. The J gene is TRBJ1-1, the V gene TRBV6-6; D is unresolved. Germline V gives CDR1 MNHNY, CDR2 SVGAGI (reference sequence). Trimming removed 4 bases from V and 3 bases from J, with 9 bases in between. This CDR3 is built from 13 residues. The CDR3 DNA reads as TGTGCCAGCAGTTCCCTCTCCGACACTGAAGCTTTCTTT. Encoded protein: CASSSLSDTEAFF.

In this sample, this clonotype turned up many times. The rearrangement links TRBV7-9 to TRBJ2-2, with no clear D. Trimming shortened V by 5 bases and J by 3 bases, and 13 bases separated the two germline ends. The CDR3 covers 15 residues. Germline V CDR1 and CDR2: SEHNR, FQNEAQ (reference sequence). CDR3 in amino acids: CASSTPGGYTGELFF. In DNA form, the CDR3 reads TGTGCCAGCAGCACGCCCGGCGGTTACACCGGGGAGCTGTTTTTT.

This clonotype was seen ten or more times. The J gene is TRBJ1-1, the V gene TRBV20-1, with 7 nucleotides matching TRBD1. In germline, CDR1 is DFQATT, CDR2 SNEGSKA (reference sequence). Losses at the gene ends were 3 bases for V and 5 bases for J; bases not matched to a gene: 9. The CDR3 is 14 amino acids. CDR3 nucleotides: TGCAGTGCTAGGAAAAAGGGGGCTCGGACTGAAGCTTTCTTT. Protein product: CSARKKGARTEAFF.

This clonotype qualifies as medium-sized. This chain links TRBV5-1 with TRBJ1-2, with 9 bases aligning to TRBD1. The junction had 11 bases not matched to a gene; V was cut back by 4 bases and J by 1 base. The CDR3 length is 17 residues. Germline assignment: CDR1 SGHRS and CDR2 YFSETQ. Here the CDR3 reads CASSVTGGLDGNYGYTF. The CDR3 nucleotides are TGCGCCAGCAGCGTCACAGGGGGCCTCGATGGTAACTATGGCTACACCTTC.

This clonotype was found many times. The gene calls are TRBV6-2 or TRBV6-3 and TRBJ1-4; D is ambiguous. CDR1 and CDR2 from the germline V gene are MNHEY and SVGEGT. The CDR3 totals 15 residues. The V and J ends lost 2 bases and 5 bases respectively, with 12 bases between them. CDR3 in amino acids: CASSYEGGINEKLFF. The CDR3, as DNA: TGTGCCAGCAGTTACGAAGGAGGAATAAATGAAAAACTGTTTTTT.

In its sample, this clonotype was seen many times. The V call is TRBV20-1, the J call TRBJ2-4, with D possibly TRBD2 on 5 matching bases. The CDR3 has 16 residues. Trimming took 0 bases from V and 2 from J, leaving 14 bases between them. Per germline, CDR1 DFQATT and CDR2 SNEGSKA (reference sequence). CDR3 bases: TGCAGTGCTAGAGATCTTCGGGGTCCGACCAAAAACATTCAGTACTTC. This translates into CSARDLRGPTKNIQYF.

This clonotype has a count of ten or more. The V and J genes are TRBV4-3 and TRBJ2-7; D uncertain. This CDR3 spans 15 amino acids. V was cut by 2 bases and J by 2 bases, with 13 bases left in between. Germline V gene lookup returns CDR1 LGHNA and CDR2 YSLEER. CDR3 residues: CASSQMTKATYEQYF. The DNA for the CDR3 is TGCGCCAGCAGCCAAATGACGAAAGCAACCTACGAGCAGTACTTC.

The V call is TRBV4-2, the J call TRBJ2-7; TRBD1 aligns across 8 bases. This CDR3 is built from 16 residues. V lost 4 bases and J lost 4; bases outside the gene matches: 12. The germline CDR1 and CDR2 sequences are LGHNA and YNFKEQ. The CDR3 spells CASSPAPLGQGYEQYF. DNA for the CDR3: TGTGCCAGCAGCCCTGCGCCCCTAGGACAGGGATACGAGCAGTACTTC.

Regarding this clonotype: A much larger clone lies one base from this, so it may be a read error. The rearrangement uses TRBV29-1 and TRBJ1-1; maybe TRBD1 (5 bases). Germline V gene data show CDR1 as SQVTM and CDR2 as ANQGSEA. This CDR3 region has 11 residues. The CDR3 region is CSAETARGVGF. Written as DNA, the CDR3 is TGCAGCGCGGAGACCGCAAGGGGAGTCGGCTTT. Using reference TRBV29-1 and TRBJ1-1 for the parts outside the CDR3, the full variable domain is SAVISQKPSRDICQRGTSLTIQCQVDSQVTMMFWYRQQPGQSLTLIATANQGSEATYESGFVIDKFPISRPNLTFSTLTVSNMSPEDSSIYLCSAETARGVGFGQGTRLTVV.

In the case of this clonotype: No conserved phenylalanine or tryptophan is present at the end of the CDR3, so a read error is the likely explanation. The chain joins TRBV7-2 to TRBJ1-6; 8 bases map to TRBD1. The CDR3 has 14 residues. The trim removed 5 bases at V and 7 bases at J, leaving 4 bases unmatched. Germline CDR1 is SGHTA and CDR2 is FQGNSA. Written as DNA, the CDR3 is TGTGCCAGCAGCCCAGGGGGCTGGAATTCACCCCTCCACTGT. It is translated as CASSPGGWNSPLHC.

CDR3 sequence (DNA): TGTGCCAGCTCACCGGGGGAAAATGGAGAAAAACTGTTTTTT. The encoded protein is CASSPGENGEKLFF. This chain joins TRBV18 and TRBJ1-4, with D perhaps TRBD1 (5 bases). The CDR3 covers 14 residues. Looked up from germline, CDR1 is KGHSH and CDR2 is LQKENI. V was cut by 3 bases and J by 8 bases, with 13 bases left in between.

This clonotype came up many times. The chain has TRBV7-2 and TRBJ1-1, with D unresolved. The V gene lost 1 base and the J gene lost 1 base, with 7 bases spanning the gap. Germline lookup yields CDR1 SGHTA and CDR2 FQGNSA. CDR3 length: 14 amino acids. The CDR3 sequence: CASSLEWGNTEAFF. The CDR3 nucleotides are TGTGCCAGCAGCTTAGAGTGGGGGAACACTGAAGCTTTCTTT.

This clonotype was seen at least ten times. V and J are TRBV5-1 and TRBJ2-1; 7 nucleotides line up with TRBD2. CDR1 SGHRS and CDR2 YFSETQ come from the germline V gene. The CDR3 is 15 amino acids. The ends lost 0 bases at V and 6 bases at J; junction bases unmatched: 6. The CDR3 loop is CASSLDGTMFNEQFF. CDR3 in DNA: TGCGCCAGCAGCTTGGACGGGACTATGTTCAATGAGCAGTTCTTC.

Points on this clonotype: Germline and junction disagree at one end, which may indicate a read error. The chain links TRBV10-1 to TRBJ1-5; TRBD1 agrees at 7 bases. The CDR3 contains 16 residues. CDR1 is WNHNN and CDR2 is SYGVQD in the germline V gene (reference sequence). DNA of the CDR3: TGCGCCAGCAGGTTAACAGGGGAGTCTAGCAATCAGCCCCAGAATTTT. Its protein product is CASRLTGESSNQPQNF.

This clonotype was seen many times. This chain links TRBV3-1 with TRBJ2-5; 9 bases line up with TRBD2. Germline V lookup: CDR1 LGHDT, CDR2 YNNKEL (reference sequence). V dropped 2 bases and J dropped 5; count of bases not matched to a gene: 9. This CDR3 is 16 amino acids long. The CDR3 DNA sequence: TGTGCCAGCAGCCAAAATCCTAGCGGGGCGGGGGAGACCCAGTACTTC. Protein: CASSQNPSGAGETQYF.

In its sample, this clonotype was seen many times. J is TRBJ2-3 and V is TRBV20-1, with TRBD2 identical over 9 bases. V shed 4 bases and J 2 bases; nucleotides not matched to a gene: 7. CDR1 and CDR2 (germline): DFQATT, SNEGSKA (reference sequence). The CDR3 contains 15 residues. The CDR3 sequence is CSATLAGRATDTQYF. CDR3 DNA sequence: TGCAGTGCTACTCTAGCGGGGCGGGCCACAGATACGCAGTATTTT.

This clonotype was found many times. This chain uses TRBV12-3 or TRBV12-4 with TRBJ2-5; possibly TRBD2 for D (5 bases). The CDR3 contains 15 residues. V lost 5 bases to trimming and J lost 1 base, with 14 bases between them. The CDR3 region has the DNA TGTGCCAGCAGTAACCCCTACGGGGTCCAAGAGACCCAGTACTTC. It specifies CASSNPYGVQETQYF.

This clonotype was counted many times. The chain recombines TRBV20-1 with TRBJ1-3; 9 bases are shared with TRBD1. Trimming took 0 bases from V and 0 from J; bases not matched to a gene: 6. Germline-derived CDR1 and CDR2 are DFQATT and SNEGSKA (reference sequence). CDR3 length equals 17 residues. The CDR3: CSARDIGTGNSGNTIYF. The DNA for the CDR3 is TGCAGTGCTAGAGATATTGGGACAGGGAACTCTGGAAACACCATATATTTT.

This clonotype was picked up many times. The chain couples TRBV7-9 to TRBJ2-1, with 8 bases that match TRBD1. Germline-derived CDR1 and CDR2 are SEHNR and FQNEAQ (reference sequence). V lost 4 bases, J lost 7 bases, and 3 bases stayed unmatched. This CDR3 has 13 amino acids. The chain's CDR3 is CASSWTGRNEQFF. CDR3 nucleotide sequence: TGTGCCAGCAGCTGGACAGGGCGGAATGAGCAGTTCTTC.

This clonotype was detected ten times or more. The chain links TRBV5-1 to TRBJ2-3; 9 nucleotides align to TRBD1. V lost 4 bases, J lost 2 bases, and 8 bases stayed unmatched. This CDR3 region has 16 residues. In germline, CDR1 is SGHRS, CDR2 YFSETQ. The CDR3 loop reads CASSPSGQGFTDTQYF. As DNA, the CDR3 is TGCGCCAGCAGCCCATCGGGACAGGGTTTCACAGATACGCAGTATTTT.